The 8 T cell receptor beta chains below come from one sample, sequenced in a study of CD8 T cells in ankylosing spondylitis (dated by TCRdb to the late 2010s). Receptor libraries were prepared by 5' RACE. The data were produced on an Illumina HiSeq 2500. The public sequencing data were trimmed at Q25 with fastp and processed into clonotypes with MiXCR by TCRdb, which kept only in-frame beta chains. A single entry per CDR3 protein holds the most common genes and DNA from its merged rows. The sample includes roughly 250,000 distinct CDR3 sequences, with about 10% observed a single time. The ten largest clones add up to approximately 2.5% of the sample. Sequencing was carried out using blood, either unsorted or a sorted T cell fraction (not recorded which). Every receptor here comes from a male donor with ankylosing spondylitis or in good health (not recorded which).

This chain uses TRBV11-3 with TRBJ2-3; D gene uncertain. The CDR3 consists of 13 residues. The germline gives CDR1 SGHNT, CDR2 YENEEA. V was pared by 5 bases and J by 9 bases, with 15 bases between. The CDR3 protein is CASSVSALETQYF. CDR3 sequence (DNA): TGTGCCAGCAGCGTATCGGCCCTGGAGACGCAGTATTTT. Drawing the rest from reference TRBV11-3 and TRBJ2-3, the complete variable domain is EAGVVQSPRYKIIEKKQPVAFWCNPISGHNTLYWYLQNLGQGPELLIRYENEEAVDDSQLPKDRFSAERLKGVDSTLKIQPAELGDSAVYLCASSVSALETQYFGPGTRLTVL.

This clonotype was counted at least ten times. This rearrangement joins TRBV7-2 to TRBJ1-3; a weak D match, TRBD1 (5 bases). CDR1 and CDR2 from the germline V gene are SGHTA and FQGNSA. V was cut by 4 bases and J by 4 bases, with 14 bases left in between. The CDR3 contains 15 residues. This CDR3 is CASSSDGTFGNTIYF. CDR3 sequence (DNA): TGTGCCAGCAGCTCTGATGGGACGTTCGGAAACACCATATATTTT.

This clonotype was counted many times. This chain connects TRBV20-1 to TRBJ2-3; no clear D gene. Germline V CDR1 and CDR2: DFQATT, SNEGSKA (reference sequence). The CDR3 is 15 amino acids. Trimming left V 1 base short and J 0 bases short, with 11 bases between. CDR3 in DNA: TGCAGTGCTAGAGGCCTGCTGGACAGCACAGATACGCAGTATTTT. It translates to CSARGLLDSTDTQYF.

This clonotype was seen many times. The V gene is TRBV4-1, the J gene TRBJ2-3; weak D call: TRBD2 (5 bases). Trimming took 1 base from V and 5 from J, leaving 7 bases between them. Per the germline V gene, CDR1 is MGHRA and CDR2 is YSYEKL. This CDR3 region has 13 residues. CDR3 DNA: TGCGCCAGCAGCCAAGTCGCGGGAGATACGCAGTATTTT. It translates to CASSQVAGDTQYF.

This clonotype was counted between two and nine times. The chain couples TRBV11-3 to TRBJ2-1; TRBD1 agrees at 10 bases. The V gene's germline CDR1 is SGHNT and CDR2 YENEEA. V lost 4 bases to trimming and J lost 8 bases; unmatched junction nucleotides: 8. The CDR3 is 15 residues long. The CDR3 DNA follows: TGTGCCAGCAGCTCCCGGGACAGGGGTACCGATGAGCAGTTCTTC. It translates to CASSSRDRGTDEQFF.

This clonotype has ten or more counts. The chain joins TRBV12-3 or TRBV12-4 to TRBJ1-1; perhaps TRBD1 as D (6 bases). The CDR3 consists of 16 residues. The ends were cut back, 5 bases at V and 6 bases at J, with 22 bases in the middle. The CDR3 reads CASSPLRVAKGAEAFF. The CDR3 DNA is TGTGCCAGCAGTCCATTGAGAGTAGCGAAGGGGGCTGAAGCTTTCTTT.

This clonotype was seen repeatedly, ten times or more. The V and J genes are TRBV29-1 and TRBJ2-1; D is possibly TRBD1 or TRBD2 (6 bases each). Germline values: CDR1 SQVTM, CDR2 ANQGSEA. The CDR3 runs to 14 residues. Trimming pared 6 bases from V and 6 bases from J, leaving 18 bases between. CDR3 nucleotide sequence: TGCAGCGTCGGAAAGGGGGGTCTTGGCAATGAGCAGTTCTTC. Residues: CSVGKGGLGNEQFF.

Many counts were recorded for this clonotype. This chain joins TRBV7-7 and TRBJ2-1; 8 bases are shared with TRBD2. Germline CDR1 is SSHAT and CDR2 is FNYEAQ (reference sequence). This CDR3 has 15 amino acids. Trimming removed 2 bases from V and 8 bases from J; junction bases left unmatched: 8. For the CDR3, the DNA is TGTGCCAGCAGCTTACGGGGGGGGGCCGGGGATGAGCAGTTCTTC. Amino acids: CASSLRGGAGDEQFF. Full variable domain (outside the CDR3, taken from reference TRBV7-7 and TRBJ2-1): GAGVSQSPRYKVTKRGQDVTLRCDPISSHATLYWYQQALGQGPEFLTYFNYEAQPDKSGLPSDRFSAERPEGSISTLTIQRTEQRDSAMYRCASSLRGGAGDEQFFGPGTRLTVL.